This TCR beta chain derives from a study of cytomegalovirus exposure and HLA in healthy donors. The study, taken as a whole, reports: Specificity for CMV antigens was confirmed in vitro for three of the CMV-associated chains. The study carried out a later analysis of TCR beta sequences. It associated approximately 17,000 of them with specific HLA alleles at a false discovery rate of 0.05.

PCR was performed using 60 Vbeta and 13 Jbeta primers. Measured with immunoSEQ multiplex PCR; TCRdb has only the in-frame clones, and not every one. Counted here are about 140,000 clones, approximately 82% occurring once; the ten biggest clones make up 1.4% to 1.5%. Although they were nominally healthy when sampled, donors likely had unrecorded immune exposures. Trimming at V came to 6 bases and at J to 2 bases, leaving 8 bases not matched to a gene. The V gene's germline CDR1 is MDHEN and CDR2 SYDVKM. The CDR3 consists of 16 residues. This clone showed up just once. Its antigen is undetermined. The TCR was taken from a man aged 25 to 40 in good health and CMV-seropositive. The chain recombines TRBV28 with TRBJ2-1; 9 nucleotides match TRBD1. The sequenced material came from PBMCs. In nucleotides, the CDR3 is TGTGCCAGCAGCGAAACAGGGGGCCAGGCCTACAATGAGCAGTTCTTC. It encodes CASSETGGQAYNEQFF. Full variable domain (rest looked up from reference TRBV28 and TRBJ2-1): DVKVTQSSRYLVKRTGEKVFLECVQDMDHENMFWYRQDPGLGLRLIYFSYDVKMKEKGDIPEGYSVSREKKERFSLILESASTNQTSMYLCASSETGGQAYNEQFFGPGTRLTVL.